The clone carrying this T cell receptor beta chain was seen only once. Original analysis: Nucleated cell number was recorded as an estimate derived from reference gene primer amplification. Here immunoSEQ multiplex PCR was the method, and the copy in TCRdb shows in-frame clones only, minus some. V and J calls and clone size are as listed in that table; D and trimming were resolved from the DNA. The data hold approximately 74,000 clones, with about 91% observed a single time. Trimming took 9 bases from V and 10 from J, leaving 9 bases between them. Germline assignment: CDR1 LNHDA and CDR2 SQIVND (reference sequence). This CDR3 comprises 9 residues. The data were obtained in a study of blood T cell repertoires in COVID-19. Across the whole study: From T cells, B-cell-depleted T cells, or PBMCs came the material, which was cDNA or gDNA.

The sequence came from a woman older than 75 with active or convalescent COVID-19. The V call is TRBV19, the J call TRBJ1-1; maybe TRBD1 (5 bases). Material for sequencing was peripheral blood. The CDR3 protein is CARGLRAFF. CDR3 in DNA: TGTGCCAGGGGGCTTAGAGCTTTCTTT. Looking up the rest from reference TRBV19 and TRBJ1-1 gives the full variable domain: DGGITQSPKYLFRKEGQNVTLSCEQNLNHDAMYWYRQDPGQGLRLIYYSQIVNDFQKGDIAEGYSVSREKKESFPLTVTSAQKNPTAFYLCARGLRAFFGQGTRLTVV.